This passage covers 28 T cell receptor beta chains from one sample sequenced in a study of early stage breast cancer tumors. Method: immunoSEQ multiplex PCR; TCRdb's copy keeps in-frame clones and lacks some. The repertoire holds approximately 19,000 clones, with about 76% as singletons. The sequenced sample was blood. The receptors were sampled from a person aged 55 to 75 with breast cancer.

The chain joins TRBV27 to TRBJ2-5, with 7 bases aligning to TRBD2. CDR3 length: 14 residues. The V gene end was trimmed by 7 bases and the J gene end by 2 bases; junction bases not matched to a gene: 7. The germline CDR1 and CDR2 sequences are MNHEY and SMNVEV (reference sequence). The CDR3 bases are TGTGCCAGCACCTCAGCGGGGCCTCAAGAGACCCAGTACTTC. This encodes CASTSAGPQETQYF.

The J gene is TRBJ2-1, the V gene TRBV6-5; 11 nucleotides align to TRBD2. Losses at the gene ends were 4 bases for V and 10 bases for J; bases not matched to a gene: 9. The CDR3 covers 15 residues. CDR1 MNHEY and CDR2 SVGAGI come from the germline V gene. This CDR3 reads CASSSLSGRVGEQFF. CDR3 nucleotide sequence: TGTGCCAGCAGTTCCCTTAGCGGGAGGGTGGGGGAGCAGTTCTTC.

V gene TRBV27 combines with J gene TRBJ2-7; 9 bases align to TRBD1. CDR1 and CDR2 (germline): MNHEY, SMNVEV (reference sequence). With V trimmed by 6 bases and J by 4 bases, 13 bases remained unmatched. CDR3 size: 16 residues. CDR3 sequence reads: CASRSDTGTGTYEQYF. The CDR3 coding sequence is TGTGCCAGCAGGTCAGATACCGGGACAGGGACTTACGAGCAGTACTTC.

The J gene is TRBJ1-3, the V gene TRBV5-4; D gene ambiguous. This CDR3 is built from 11 residues. Trimming took 0 bases from V and 8 from J, leaving 3 bases between them. The germline V gene encodes CDR1 SGHNT and CDR2 YYREEE (reference sequence). The CDR3 protein is CASSLEDTIYF. DNA of the CDR3: TGTGCCAGCAGCTTGGAGGACACCATATATTTT.

The chain employs TRBV19 and TRBJ1-5; D is unclear. Germline CDR1 and CDR2: LNHDA and SQIVND (reference sequence). This CDR3 comprises 12 residues. V was trimmed by 7 bases and J by 5 bases, leaving 9 bases between them. The CDR3, as DNA: TGTGCCAGTATGGGGTTGTATCAGCCCCAGCATTTT. This codes for CASMGLYQPQHF.

This clone occurred once. The chain combines TRBV4-1 with TRBJ1-4; D unresolved. There are 16 residues in the CDR3. V was shortened by 0 bases and J by 7 bases, with 15 bases between the two germline ends. CDR1 MGHRA and CDR2 YSYEKL come from the germline V gene. CDR3 sequence reads: CASSQDSRPGSEKLFF. In DNA, the CDR3 is TGCGCCAGCAGCCAAGATTCACGACCCGGTAGTGAAAAACTGTTTTTT.

The chain employs TRBV2 and TRBJ1-5; D call uncertain. The CDR3 runs to 14 residues. V was cut by 7 bases and J by 4 bases, with 14 bases left in between. Germline V gives CDR1 SNHLY, CDR2 FYNNEI. The CDR3 loop reads CASKRDERNQPQHF. The CDR3 DNA reads TGTGCCAGCAAGAGAGATGAGCGGAATCAGCCCCAGCATTTT.

The chain joins TRBV5-6 to TRBJ2-2; the D gene could be TRBD1 or TRBD2 (5 bases each). Germline CDR1 and CDR2: SGHDT and YYEEEE. The CDR3 sequence is 16 residues long. The V end lost 4 bases, the J end lost 7 bases, and 20 bases lay between the germline ends. The DNA of the CDR3 is TGTGCCAGCAGCATAGAGGGGTTGAGGTTTGTCGGGGAGCTGTTTTTT. Encoded protein: CASSIEGLRFVGELFF. The full variable domain, rest sourced from reference TRBV5-6 and TRBJ2-2, is DAGVTQSPTHLIKTRGQQVTLRCSPKSGHDTVSWYQQALGQGPQFIFQYYEEEERQRGNFPDRFSGHQFPNYSSELNVNALLLGDSALYLCASSIEGLRFVGELFFGEGSRLTVL.

The rearrangement joins TRBV10-3 to TRBJ2-5; D call uncertain. Trimming took off 2 bases at V and 5 bases at J, with 6 bases between the two ends. Germline V gives CDR1 ENHRY, CDR2 SYGVKD. The CDR3 is 12 residues long. The DNA of the CDR3 is TGTGCCATCAGTGAGGTGGGGGAGACCCAGTACTTC. Amino acid sequence: CAISEVGETQYF.

V is TRBV7-6 and J is TRBJ2-7, with 8 bases aligning to TRBD2. J was trimmed by 6 bases and V by 5 bases; bases with no gene match: 12. The CDR3 runs 15 residues. Germline lookup yields CDR1 SGHVS and CDR2 FNYEAQ. CDR3 in DNA: TGTGCCAGCAGCCCCCCCGGGAGGGGGGCGGTCGAGCAGTACTTC. As protein: CASSPPGRGAVEQYF.

This clone was recorded once. The chain employs TRBV25-1 and TRBJ1-2; D is uncertain. From germline, CDR1 is MGHDK and CDR2 SYGVNS. The V gene lost 3 bases and the J gene lost 6 bases, with 20 bases spanning the gap. This CDR3 has 16 residues. The DNA for the CDR3 is TGTGCCAGCAGTGATTTCATGGCAGCCCCGAGGGATGGCTACACCTTC. This gives the protein CASSDFMAAPRDGYTF.

V usage is TRBV18 and J usage is TRBJ2-7; D possibly uses TRBD1 or TRBD2 (6 bases each). V lost 6 bases, J lost 1 base, and 13 bases lay in between. The CDR3 loop spans 14 amino acids. Germline V gene sequence: CDR1 KGHSH, CDR2 LQKENI. The DNA for the CDR3 is TGTGCCAGCTCCGGGGGCGTAGGGTCCTACGAGCAGTACTTC. It yields the protein CASSGGVGSYEQYF.

The V gene is TRBV4-2, the J gene TRBJ2-1, with TRBD2 matching over 8 bases. V lost 0 bases to trimming and J lost 10 bases; unmatched junction nucleotides: 11. The CDR3 sequence is 16 residues long. CDR1 LGHNA and CDR2 YNFKEQ come from the germline V gene. The CDR3 region is CASSQEPGGPAGEQFF. The CDR3 DNA sequence: TGTGCCAGCAGCCAAGAACCGGGGGGGCCTGCAGGCGAGCAGTTCTTC.

The rearrangement links TRBV15 to TRBJ2-7; 8 positions match TRBD2. The CDR3 is 15 residues long. V lost 9 bases and J lost 0; bases outside the gene matches: 10. Germline V gives CDR1 LNHNV, CDR2 YYDKDF (reference sequence). In DNA, the CDR3 is TGTGCCACGACCGAGGTCGGGGGGGCCTCCTACGAGCAGTACTTC. It encodes CATTEVGGASYEQYF.

This chain connects TRBV15 to TRBJ2-3, with 8 bases identical to TRBD2. Germline trimming cut 0 bases from V and 4 bases from J; bases unmatched to any gene: 6. CDR3 length: 16 amino acids. CDR1 is LNHNV, CDR2 YYDKDF, per germline (reference sequence). The CDR3 here is CATSREQLAEADTQYF. CDR3 in DNA: TGTGCCACCAGCAGAGAGCAACTAGCGGAGGCAGATACGCAGTATTTT.

This sequence joins TRBV7-2 and TRBJ2-5; no firm D call. Trimming took 5 bases from V and 5 from J, leaving 9 bases between them. The length of the CDR3 is 12 residues. Germline V gives CDR1 SGHTA, CDR2 FQGNSA. CDR3 bases: TGTGCCAGCAGCCCCTCGACTGAGACCCAGTACTTC. It encodes CASSPSTETQYF.

This clone has just a few counts. The rearrangement joins TRBV5-1 to TRBJ1-1, with a weak D call TRBD1 (6 bases). This CDR3 spans 15 amino acids. V lost 0 bases and J lost 4, with 13 bases in between. Germline CDR1 SGHRS, CDR2 YFSETQ. This CDR3 is CASSLVMRGTTEAFF. Written as DNA, the CDR3 is TGCGCCAGCAGCTTGGTTATGAGGGGGACCACTGAAGCTTTCTTT.

The genes are TRBV18 and TRBJ1-5, with 7 bases matching TRBD1. Per germline, CDR1 KGHSH and CDR2 LQKENI. There are 13 residues in the CDR3. The J segment lost 13 bases and the V segment lost 3 bases, leaving 9 bases of the junction unmatched. CDR3 protein: CASSPAAGTVQHF. The CDR3 nucleotides are TGTGCCAGCTCACCCGCCGCCGGGACAGTACAGCATTTT.

The rearrangement uses TRBV4-2 and TRBJ2-5; maybe TRBD1 (6 bases). Between the trimmed V and J ends, which lost 3 bases and 0 bases, there was a span of 11 bases. This CDR3 contains 15 residues. Germline assignment: CDR1 LGHNA and CDR2 YNFKEQ. The chain's CDR3 is CASSQGAPYQETQYF. CDR3 DNA: TGTGCCAGCAGCCAGGGGGCCCCCTACCAAGAGACCCAGTACTTC.

The chain recombines TRBV6-6 with TRBJ1-5, with 8 bases lining up with TRBD1. In germline, CDR1 is MNHNY, CDR2 SVGAGI (reference sequence). The CDR3 is 14 amino acids. The ends lost 6 bases at V and 5 bases at J; junction bases unmatched: 6. CDR3 protein: CASSPGTGYQPQHF. DNA of the CDR3: TGTGCCAGCAGCCCCGGGACAGGCTATCAGCCCCAGCATTTT.

V usage is TRBV6-1 and J usage is TRBJ2-1; 13 bases align to TRBD2. With V trimmed by 6 bases and J by 9 bases, 8 bases remained unmatched. This CDR3 is built from 15 residues. The V gene's germline CDR1 is MNHNS and CDR2 SASEGT. The CDR3 bases are TGTGCCAGCAGCTCCGGACTAGCGGGAGTGGGTGAGCAGTTCTTC. It specifies CASSSGLAGVGEQFF.

This clone has a handful of counts. The J gene is TRBJ1-5, the V gene TRBV6-6; a weak D match, TRBD1 (6 bases). This CDR3 has 13 amino acids. V lost 4 bases and J lost 7, with 11 bases in between. Germline CDR1 is MNHNY and CDR2 is SVGAGI (reference sequence). The CDR3 is CASSSQGSQPQHF. The CDR3 nucleotides read TGTGCCAGCAGTTCCCAGGGGAGCCAGCCCCAGCATTTT.

There are a few counts of this clone. The chain uses TRBV6-5 and TRBJ2-3; unclear D gene. This CDR3 region has 14 residues. Germline-derived CDR1 and CDR2 are MNHEY and SVGAGI. Trimming took 2 bases from V and 2 from J, leaving 8 bases between them. The DNA for the CDR3 is TGTGCCAGCAGTTACGCCGACCACACAGATACGCAGTATTTT. This translates into CASSYADHTDTQYF.

This rearrangement joins TRBV5-1 to TRBJ2-1; D is unclear. The V end lost 0 bases, the J end lost 10 bases, and 11 bases lay between the germline ends. The CDR3 contains 13 residues. CDR1 is SGHRS and CDR2 is YFSETQ in the germline V gene. The CDR3 spells CASSLGAEGEQFF. The CDR3 DNA reads TGCGCCAGCAGCTTGGGGGCAGAAGGGGAGCAGTTCTTC. Using reference TRBV5-1 and TRBJ2-1 for the parts outside the CDR3, the full variable domain is KAGVTQTPRYLIKTRGQQVTLSCSPISGHRSVSWYQQTPGQGLQFLFEYFSETQRNKGNFPGRFSGRQFSNSRSEMNVSTLELGDSALYLCASSLGAEGEQFFGPGTRLTVL.

This sequence joins TRBV7-9 and TRBJ2-5; no clear D. Germline loops: CDR1 SEHNR, CDR2 FQNEAQ (reference sequence). V was cut by 5 bases and J by 3 bases, with 10 bases left in between. The CDR3 covers 13 residues. The CDR3 protein is CASSVSRKETQYF. The DNA for the CDR3 is TGTGCCAGCAGCGTTTCAAGAAAAGAGACCCAGTACTTC. Full variable domain (outside the CDR3, taken from reference TRBV7-9 and TRBJ2-5): DTGVSQNPRHKITKRGQNVTFRCDPISEHNRLYWYRQTLGQGPEFLTYFQNEAQLEKSRLLSDRFSAERPKGSFSTLEIQRTEQGDSAMYLCASSVSRKETQYFGPGTRLLVL.

This clone was picked up one time. The rearrangement joins TRBV23-1 to TRBJ2-5; 12 bases align to TRBD1. Being an ORF, TRBV23-1 has a function that is uncertain. The CDR3 is made up of 15 amino acids. With 6 bases clipped from V and 5 bases from J, the junction kept 7 bases outside the gene matches. The CDR3 sequence is CASSRDRGREETQYF. The CDR3, as DNA: TGCGCCAGCAGCCGGGACAGGGGGCGGGAGGAGACCCAGTACTTC.

This clone showed up just a few times. The genes are TRBV27 and TRBJ2-7; the D gene is possibly TRBD2 (5 bases). Germline V gene data show CDR1 as MNHEY and CDR2 as SMNVEV (reference sequence). The CDR3 runs to 13 residues. V lost 4 bases and J lost 7, with 14 bases in between. This CDR3 is CASSYSSGGEQYF. CDR3 coding DNA: TGTGCCAGCAGTTACAGCAGTGGCGGGGAGCAGTACTTC.

V and J are TRBV4-1 and TRBJ1-3; D remains unclear. CDR3 length: 17 amino acids. The germline V and J ends were trimmed by 1 base and 0 bases, with 13 bases remaining between them. In germline, CDR1 is MGHRA, CDR2 YSYEKL. The CDR3 region has the DNA TGCGCCAGCAGCCAAGGTCCAGCACGTCTCTCTGGAAACACCATATATTTT. Amino acid sequence: CASSQGPARLSGNTIYF.